The 29 T cell receptor beta chains reported below all come from one sample, sequenced in a study of CD8 T cells in Susac syndrome. RNA amounts of about 0.5 to 1 ug underwent reverse transcription with random hexamers. TCRdb processed the immunoSEQ multiplex PCR reads anew with MiXCR; each CDR3 protein has one entry. Of 250,000 to 350,000 distinct CDR3 sequences in the sample, about 85% were seen once. Material for sequencing was CD8+ T cells from PBMCs. Receptors were obtained from a human donor with multiple sclerosis.

V is TRBV5-5 and J is TRBJ2-7; TRBD1 agrees at 7 bases. Germline CDR1 is SGHKS and CDR2 is YYEKEE (reference sequence). The CDR3 runs to 15 residues. Losses at the gene ends were 2 bases for V and 5 bases for J; bases not matched to a gene: 10. DNA for the CDR3: TGTGCCAGCAGCTTTACCGGGACAGTTAGAGACGAGCAGTACTTC. Translation: CASSFTGTVRDEQYF.

The gene calls are TRBV20-1 and TRBJ2-7; 7 bases fit TRBD2. Germline lookup yields CDR1 DFQATT and CDR2 SNEGSKA (reference sequence). J gave up 0 bases and V 1 base, and 3 bases lay outside the gene matches. CDR3 size: 14 residues. CDR3 in DNA: TGCAGTGCTAGAGTCAGGACTAGCTCCTACGAGCAGTACTTC. Protein sequence: CSARVRTSSYEQYF.

The rearrangement joins TRBV7-6 to TRBJ2-2; 12 bases map to TRBD2. Germline V gene data show CDR1 as SGHVS and CDR2 as FNYEAQ. The CDR3 sequence is 15 residues long. The trim removed 7 bases at V and 6 bases at J, leaving 6 bases unmatched. CDR3 in amino acids: CASTSGRAGAGELFF. CDR3 sequence (DNA): TGTGCCAGCACTAGCGGGAGGGCCGGGGCCGGGGAGCTGTTTTTT. Combining the CDR3 with reference TRBV7-6 and TRBJ2-2 gives the whole variable domain GAGVSQSPRYKVTKRGQDVALRCDPISGHVSLYWYRQALGQGPEFLTYFNYEAQQDKSGLPNDRFSAERPEGSISTLTIQRTEQRDSAMYRCASTSGRAGAGELFFGEGSRLTVL.

The rearrangement uses TRBV29-1 and TRBJ2-1; TRBD1 matches at 10 bases. Trimming took 6 bases from V and 8 from J; bases not matched to a gene: 7. Germline V gene lookup returns CDR1 SQVTM and CDR2 ANQGSEA. The CDR3 extends over 13 amino acids. In DNA form, the CDR3 reads TGCAGCGTGGGGACAGGGGATGCGGATGAGCAGTTCTTC. As protein: CSVGTGDADEQFF.

The V and J genes are TRBV18 and TRBJ2-7; the D gene is possibly TRBD1 (5 bases). Germline CDR1 KGHSH, CDR2 LQKENI. The CDR3 consists of 14 residues. The V end lost 6 bases, the J end lost 4 bases, and 16 bases lay between the germline ends. The CDR3 loop is CASSEAGLGYEQYF. DNA for the CDR3: TGTGCCAGCTCCGAGGCAGGGCTTGGGTACGAGCAGTACTTC.

With respect to this clonotype: One end of the junction is discordant with germline, which a read error may explain. The chain joins TRBV7-9 to TRBJ2-7; 11 bases fit TRBD2. The germline CDR1 and CDR2 sequences are SEHNR and FQNEAQ (reference sequence). The CDR3 has 14 amino acids. The CDR3 nucleotides are TGTGCCAGCAGCCTAGCAGGACTAGCGGGCGAGCAGTACTTC. This encodes CASSLAGLAGEQYF. Full variable domain (rest looked up from reference TRBV7-9 and TRBJ2-7): DTGVSQNPRHKITKRGQNVTFRCDPISEHNRLYWYRQTLGQGPEFLTYFQNEAQLEKSRLLSDRFSAERPKGSFSTLEIQRTEQGDSAMYLCASSLAGLAGEQYFGPGTRLTVT.

CDR3 nucleotides: TGTGCCAGCAGCAAACTAGCGAGTGAGCAGTTCTTC. The encoded protein is CASSKLASEQFF. The genes are TRBV7-9 and TRBJ2-1; 7 positions match TRBD2. The CDR3 loop spans 12 amino acids. J lost 9 bases, V lost 5 bases, and 4 bases had no gene match. CDR1 and CDR2 (germline): SEHNR, FQNEAQ (reference sequence).

The genes are TRBV27 and TRBJ2-2; no clear D gene. Trimming stripped 1 base from V and 7 bases from J, with 7 bases between. The CDR3 is 13 amino acids. The V gene's germline CDR1 is MNHEY and CDR2 SMNVEV (reference sequence). CDR3 sequence: CASSLLIGGELFF. The DNA for the CDR3 is TGTGCCAGCAGTTTATTAATTGGCGGGGAGCTGTTTTTT.

The rearrangement joins TRBV30 to TRBJ2-3; the D gene is possibly TRBD1 (5 bases). Germline V gene sequence: CDR1 GTSNPN, CDR2 SVGIG (reference sequence). This CDR3 has 13 residues. Between the trimmed V and J ends, which lost 6 bases and 2 bases, there was a span of 12 bases. This CDR3 is CACLAGLTDTQYF. The DNA for the CDR3 is TGTGCCTGTTTAGCAGGGCTCACAGATACGCAGTATTTT.

This chain connects TRBV15 to TRBJ1-3, with D possibly TRBD1 on 5 matching bases. Germline loops: CDR1 LNHNV, CDR2 YYDKDF (reference sequence). The length of the CDR3 is 15 residues. V lost 0 bases and J 5 bases, leaving 11 bases between the germline ends. The CDR3 here is CATSRDRDGRNTIYF. DNA of the CDR3: TGTGCCACCAGCAGAGATCGGGACGGAAGAAACACCATATATTTT.

This clonotype appeared once. The chain recombines TRBV5-4 with TRBJ2-3; TRBD2 agrees at 14 bases. J was trimmed by 0 bases and V by 2 bases; bases with no gene match: 2. Germline CDR1 and CDR2: SGHNT and YYREEE (reference sequence). CDR3 size: 17 residues. The CDR3 sequence: CASSLWTSGRSTDTQYF. The DNA for the CDR3 is TGTGCCAGCAGCTTATGGACTAGCGGGAGGAGCACAGATACGCAGTATTTT.

The rearrangement uses TRBV11-2 and TRBJ2-7; unclear D gene. The CDR3 length is 12 residues. CDR1 is SGHAT, CDR2 FQNNGV, per germline. V was cut by 2 bases and J by 7 bases, with 9 bases left in between. CDR3 region: CASSLSTMEQYF. In DNA, the CDR3 is TGTGCCAGCAGCTTATCGACCATGGAGCAGTACTTC.

The gene calls are TRBV13 and TRBJ2-7; a possible D gene is TRBD1 (5 bases). Germline V CDR1 and CDR2: PRHDT, FYEKMQ (reference sequence). The CDR3 sequence is 15 residues long. V shed 0 bases and J shed 2 bases, with 11 bases lying between them. CDR3 region: CASSLGRQRTYEQYF. CDR3 DNA: TGTGCCAGCAGCTTAGGTCGACAGAGAACCTACGAGCAGTACTTC.

The chain is built from TRBV27 and TRBJ2-6; D gene unclear. Trimming took off 3 bases at V and 2 bases at J, with 8 bases between the two ends. CDR3 size: 15 residues. Germline CDR1 and CDR2: MNHEY and SMNVEV (reference sequence). Here the CDR3 DNA reads TGTGCCAGCAGTTTGGCGGTACCTGGGGCCAACGTCCTGACTTTC. Residues: CASSLAVPGANVLTF.

J is TRBJ2-5 and V is TRBV7-9; no clear D gene. V lost 5 bases and J lost 2, with 9 bases in between. This CDR3 has 13 amino acids. Per germline, CDR1 SEHNR and CDR2 FQNEAQ (reference sequence). CDR3: CASSPGRQETQYF. CDR3 nucleotides: TGTGCCAGCAGCCCCGGCCGGCAAGAGACCCAGTACTTC.

This clonotype was detected only once. The rearrangement links TRBV6-1 to TRBJ2-7, with D tentatively TRBD1 (6 bases). The CDR3 is 16 amino acids. The germline CDR1 and CDR2 sequences are MNHNS and SASEGT. The V end was cut by 2 bases, the J end by 7 bases, with 21 bases between. In DNA form, the CDR3 reads TGTGCCAGCAGTGAAAACCTTCGACAGGCCTATGGAGAGCAGTACTTC. Its translation: CASSENLRQAYGEQYF.

This clonotype was recorded once. V usage is TRBV21-1 and J usage is TRBJ1-5. TRBV21-1 is classified as a pseudogene. This CDR3 has 15 residues. CDR3 nucleotide sequence: TGTGCCAGCAGCAAAGGGGCCGGCAGCAATCAGCCCCAGCATTTT. As protein: CASSKGAGSNQPQHF.

The J gene is TRBJ1-3, the V gene TRBV20-1; possible D gene TRBD1, 6 bases. Per the germline V gene, CDR1 is DFQATT and CDR2 is SNEGSKA (reference sequence). The CDR3 length is 15 residues. The ends were cut back, 3 bases at V and 2 bases at J, with 14 bases in the middle. CDR3 in amino acids: CSASSPGVTGNTIYF. The CDR3 region has the DNA TGCAGTGCTAGCTCTCCAGGGGTTACTGGAAACACCATATATTTT.

The V call is TRBV7-9, the J call TRBJ2-1; D not certain. The CDR3 runs 11 residues. Germline CDR1 SEHNR, CDR2 FQNEAQ (reference sequence). V lost 1 base to trimming and J lost 10 bases, with 5 bases between them. DNA of the CDR3: TGTGCCAGCAGCTTAGAGCAGGAGCAGTTCTTC. Protein sequence: CASSLEQEQFF.

The rearrangement links TRBV28 to TRBJ2-7, with 11 bases lining up with TRBD2. CDR3 size: 17 residues. In germline, CDR1 is MDHEN, CDR2 SYDVKM. Trimming cost V 6 bases and J 3 bases; bases outside gene matches: 13. The CDR3 DNA follows: TGTGCCAGCAGCCAGGGACTAGCGGACATGACAAGCTACGAGCAGTACTTC. Its protein product is CASSQGLADMTSYEQYF.

The rearrangement links TRBV2 to TRBJ2-5; the D gene is possibly TRBD1 (5 bases). Germline CDR1 is SNHLY and CDR2 is FYNNEI. The CDR3 runs 14 residues. Trimming cost V 6 bases and J 2 bases, with 13 bases left between them. CDR3 nucleotide sequence: TGTGCCAGCAGGCCTCTGGGGCTTCAAGAGACCCAGTACTTC. Its translation is CASRPLGLQETQYF.

The chain combines TRBV7-9 with TRBJ2-1, with 9 bases lining up with TRBD2. The CDR3 runs 16 residues. Trimming at V came to 2 bases and at J to 4 bases, leaving 6 bases not matched to a gene. Per the germline V gene, CDR1 is SEHNR and CDR2 is FQNEAQ (reference sequence). This chain's CDR3 is CASSLKKLAGYNEQFF. Written as DNA, the CDR3 is TGTGCCAGCAGCTTAAAAAAACTAGCGGGTTACAATGAGCAGTTCTTC.

The chain couples TRBV5-1 to TRBJ1-2; D ambiguous. There are 11 residues in the CDR3. V was pared by 8 bases and J by 6 bases, with 11 bases between. CDR1 and CDR2 (germline): SGHRS, YFSETQ. The chain's CDR3 is CASRDSDGYTF. In nucleotides, the CDR3 is TGCGCCAGTAGGGATAGCGATGGCTACACCTTC.

The chain couples TRBV14 to TRBJ1-1; no reliable D call. V was clipped by 4 bases and J by 1 base, with 7 bases between them. The CDR3 covers 13 residues. Germline V gene lookup returns CDR1 SGHDN and CDR2 FVKESK. The CDR3 spells CASSLQWNTEAFF. CDR3 DNA sequence: TGTGCCAGCAGCCTTCAGTGGAACACTGAAGCTTTCTTT.

The rearrangement links TRBV7-9 to TRBJ1-4, with D possibly matching TRBD1 (5 bases). CDR3 length: 15 amino acids. CDR1 and CDR2 from the germline V gene are SEHNR and FQNEAQ (reference sequence). V was cut by 2 bases and J by 4 bases, with 11 bases left in between. CDR3 in amino acids: CASSLLQGVNEKLFF. The CDR3 DNA is TGTGCCAGCAGCTTACTCCAGGGCGTTAATGAAAAACTGTTTTTT.

The chain recombines TRBV7-9 with TRBJ2-1; D might be TRBD1 (5 bases). The CDR3 spans 13 residues. CDR1 and CDR2 (germline): SEHNR, FQNEAQ (reference sequence). V lost 5 bases and J lost 6, with 11 bases in between. CDR3: CASSPTVRNEQFF. CDR3 coding DNA: TGTGCCAGCAGCCCGACAGTCCGCAATGAGCAGTTCTTC.

This chain joins TRBV28 and TRBJ2-2; 11 bases are a match to TRBD1. The CDR3 runs 19 residues. The germline gives CDR1 MDHEN, CDR2 SYDVKM. V dropped 8 bases and J dropped 2; count of bases not matched to a gene: 16. The CDR3 DNA follows: TGTGCCAGCCTAGTTGGACAGGGGGCGATTGATCCCAACACCGGGGAGCTGTTTTTT. Its protein is CASLVGQGAIDPNTGELFF.

This sequence joins TRBV29-1 and TRBJ2-1; weak D call: TRBD1 (6 bases). This CDR3 region has 10 residues. Germline assignment: CDR1 SQVTM and CDR2 ANQGSEA. V lost 6 bases to trimming and J lost 12 bases, with 12 bases between them. The CDR3 sequence is CSVGTSPQFF. DNA of the CDR3: TGCAGCGTCGGGACAAGCCCGCAGTTCTTC.

The chain is built from TRBV9 and TRBJ2-7; tentative D call: TRBD2 (6 bases). This CDR3 contains 14 residues. The germline gives CDR1 SGDLS, CDR2 YYNGEE. Trimming removed 0 bases at V and 5 bases at J, with 12 bases between. CDR3 amino acids: CASSVAGGPDEQYF. The CDR3, as DNA: TGTGCCAGCAGCGTAGCTGGAGGGCCCGACGAGCAGTACTTC.